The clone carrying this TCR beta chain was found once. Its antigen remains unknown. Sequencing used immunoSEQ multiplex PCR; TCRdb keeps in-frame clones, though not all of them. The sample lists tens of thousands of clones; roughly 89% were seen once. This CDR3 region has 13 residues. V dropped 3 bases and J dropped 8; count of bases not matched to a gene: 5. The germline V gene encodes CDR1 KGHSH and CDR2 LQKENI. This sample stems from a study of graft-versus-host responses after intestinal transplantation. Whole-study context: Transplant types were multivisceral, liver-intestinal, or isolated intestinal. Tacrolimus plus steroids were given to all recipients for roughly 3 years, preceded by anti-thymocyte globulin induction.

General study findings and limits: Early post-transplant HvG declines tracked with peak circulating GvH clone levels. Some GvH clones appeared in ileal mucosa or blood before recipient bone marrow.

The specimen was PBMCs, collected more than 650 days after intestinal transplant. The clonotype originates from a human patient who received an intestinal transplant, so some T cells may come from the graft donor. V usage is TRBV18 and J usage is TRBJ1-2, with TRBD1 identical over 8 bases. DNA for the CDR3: TGTGCCAGCTCACCGGACAGGGTAGGAGGCTACACCTTC. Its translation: CASSPDRVGGYTF.